The present TCR beta chain was sequenced within a study of blood T cell repertoires in COVID-19. The CDR3 contains 15 residues. The V segment lost 5 bases and the J segment 2 bases; nucleotides outside the gene matches: 4. CDR1 and CDR2 from the germline V gene are MNHEY and SMNVEV (reference sequence). As processed by the authors: Amplification with reference gene primers provided the estimates of nucleated cell counts. The method was immunoSEQ multiplex PCR; TCRdb's version includes in-frame clones alone and lacks a portion of them. The DNA gave D and trimming, while V, J and clone size come from that table. The table lists hundreds of thousands of clones, 84% of them singletons, with around 6.5% in the top ten. In terms of age and location, participants ranged from roughly 18 to 90 years and lived in about 25 US areas. Participants' own reports of clinical history determined their cohort assignment. Cohort 3 recovered donors had two negative PCRs, clearance, or symptom resolution.

The receptor was derived from a woman aged 40 to 50 who had recovered from COVID-19. Sequenced: PBMCs or T cells enriched from blood (not recorded which). The chain couples TRBV27 to TRBJ2-3, with 10 bases aligning to TRBD2. CDR3 loop: CASSPSGRDTDTQYF. The CDR3 coding sequence is TGTGCCAGCAGTCCAAGCGGGAGGGACACAGATACGCAGTATTTT.